This T cell receptor beta chain was found in a study of blood T cell repertoires in COVID-19. On the study more broadly: Both acute and convalescent COVID-19 samples were obtained from the United States, Italy and Spain. Sources were T cells, B-cell-depleted T cells, or PBMCs; the material itself was cDNA or gDNA.

CDR3 length: 17 amino acids. The ends were cut back, 4 bases at V and 0 bases at J, with 16 bases in the middle. Germline lookup yields CDR1 LGHNA and CDR2 YSLEER. Original processing notes: How many nucleated cells were present was estimated from reference gene primer amplification. The method was immunoSEQ multiplex PCR; TCRdb's version includes in-frame clones alone and lacks a portion of them. From that table come the V and J calls and clone size; the DNA was used to work out D and trimming. Counted here are over 200,000 clones, about 91% occurring once; the ten biggest clones make up over 9%. Source material: PBMCs or T cells enriched from blood (not recorded which). The source is a young man with acute COVID-19. This chain links TRBV4-3 with TRBJ1-3; D is ambiguous. In DNA form, the CDR3 reads TGCGCCAGCAGCCCGTTCGCCGGAGGTGGCTCTGGAAACACCATATATTTT. This gives the protein CASSPFAGGGSGNTIYF.